A selection of T cell receptor beta chains follows, all from one sample in a study of shared clonotypes between healthy human individuals. Method: immunoSEQ multiplex PCR; TCRdb's copy keeps in-frame clones and lacks some. The data contain more than 1.2 million clones, 98% of them singletons. Sequenced sample: naive CD4+ T cells sorted from blood. These receptors were collected from a man aged 25 to 45 in good health. Both conserved end residues are part of each CDR3. D genes are given only for firm matches. Clone size, where shown, is once, few, many, or a class for clones that have expanded.

CDR3 protein | CDR3 DNA | V gene | CDR3 length | D gene | clone size | J gene
CASSRDTLKGYF | TGTGCCAGCAGCCGGGACACCCTTAAAGGGTATTTT | TRBV5-6 | 12 | NA | NA | TRBJ2-3
CASSIDRPTGELFF | TGTGCCAGTAGTATAGATCGACCGACCGGGGAGCTGTTTTTT | TRBV19 | 14 | NA | once | TRBJ2-2
CASSKGTGGTEAFF | TGCGCCAGCAGCAAAGGGACAGGGGGCACTGAAGCTTTCTTT | TRBV5-1 | 14 | TRBD1 | NA | TRBJ1-1
CASSPQRVRTDTQYF | TGCGCCAGCAGCCCACAGCGGGTGCGCACAGATACGCAGTATTTT | TRBV5-1 | 15 | NA | NA | TRBJ2-3
CASSPGTPRYGYTF | TGTGCCAGCAGCCCTGGGACACCCCGCTATGGCTACACCTTC | TRBV7-9 | 14 | NA | NA | TRBJ1-2
CASSQGGRETQYF | TGTGCCAGTAGTCAAGGCGGGAGGGAGACCCAGTACTTC | TRBV19 | 13 | TRBD2 | NA | TRBJ2-5
CASSRGTRTGPHTQYF | TGTGCCAGCAGCCGTGGTACCCGGACAGGGCCACATACGCAGTATTTT | TRBV5-5 | 16 | TRBD1 | NA | TRBJ2-3
CASSFSGSPDTQYF | TGTGCCAGCAGCTTTAGCGGGAGCCCCGATACGCAGTATTTT | TRBV5-4 | 14 | TRBD2 | NA | TRBJ2-3
CASSVVGPSNEQFF | TGTGCCAGCAGCGTTGTGGGTCCGAGCAATGAGCAGTTCTTC | TRBV9 | 14 | NA | NA | TRBJ2-1
CASTLGGGAFTEAFF | TGTGCCAGCACCCTCGGCGGGGGTGCTTTCACTGAAGCTTTCTTT | TRBV27 | 15 | NA | NA | TRBJ1-1
CASSRQLATNEKLFF | TGTGCCAGCAGCCGACAGCTAGCAACTAATGAAAAACTGTTTTTT | TRBV7-9 | 15 | NA | NA | TRBJ1-4
CASSLAATSVAEQYF | TGTGCCAGCAGCTTAGCGGCGACTAGCGTGGCCGAGCAGTACTTC | TRBV7-2 | 15 | TRBD2 | NA | TRBJ2-7
CASSPPVHNEQFF | TGTGCCAGCTCACCACCGGTCCATAATGAGCAGTTCTTC | TRBV18 | 13 | NA | NA | TRBJ2-1
CASRNPGPGSYNEQFF | TGCGCCAGCAGGAACCCGGGACCCGGCTCCTACAATGAGCAGTTCTTC | TRBV5-1 | 16 | NA | NA | TRBJ2-1
CASSHGGGTSGRNYNEQFF | TGTGCCAGCAGCCACGGGGGCGGGACTAGCGGAAGAAACTACAATGAGCAGTTCTTC | TRBV5-6 | 19 | TRBD2 | once | TRBJ2-1
CASSPLGNTGELFF | TGTGCCAGCAGCCCACTAGGAAACACCGGGGAGCTGTTTTTT | TRBV11-2 | 14 | NA | NA | TRBJ2-2
CASSIEGTAPYHEQYF | TGTGCCAGTAGTATTGAAGGGACAGCGCCATACCACGAGCAGTACTTC | TRBV19 | 16 | TRBD1 | NA | TRBJ2-7
CASSFPTGNNEQFF | TGCGCCAGCAGCTTTCCGACAGGGAACAATGAGCAGTTCTTC | TRBV5-1 | 14 | TRBD1 | NA | TRBJ2-1
CASSLVGGGSASYEQYF | TGTGCCAGCAGCTTAGTAGGGGGCGGGAGTGCCTCCTACGAGCAGTACTTC | TRBV7-9 | 17 | NA | NA | TRBJ2-7
CASSYGLAGAYEQYF | TGTGCCAGCAGCTATGGACTAGCGGGAGCCTACGAGCAGTACTTC | TRBV5-8 | 15 | TRBD2 | NA | TRBJ2-7
CASGGFTGELFF | TGTGCCAGCGGTGGGTTTACGGGGGAGCTGTTTTTT | TRBV2 | 12 | NA | NA | TRBJ2-2
CASSSTGGNTEAFF | TGCGCCAGCAGCTCGACAGGGGGGAACACTGAAGCTTTCTTT | TRBV5-1 | 14 | TRBD1 | once | TRBJ1-1
CASSLWGRGYYEQYF | TGTGCCAGCAGCTTGTGGGGGCGTGGATACTACGAGCAGTACTTC | TRBV5-6 | 15 | NA | NA | TRBJ2-7
CASSVGGLAGGPRNIQYF | TGTGCCAGCAGCGTAGGGGGACTAGCGGGAGGGCCGCGAAACATTCAGTACTTC | TRBV9 | 18 | TRBD2 | once | TRBJ2-4
CASSEIGRINIQYF | TGTGCCAGCAGTGAAATTGGACGGATAAACATTCAGTACTTC | TRBV6-1 | 14 | NA | NA | TRBJ2-4
CASSLRQTNTEAFF | TGCGCCAGCAGCTTGCGACAGACGAACACTGAAGCTTTCTTT | TRBV5-1 | 14 | NA | once | TRBJ1-1
CATSRDRLAGVETQYF | TGTGCCACCAGCAGAGATCGTTTAGCGGGAGTTGAGACCCAGTACTTC | TRBV15 | 16 | TRBD2 | NA | TRBJ2-5
CASSTLGQGSGASAFF | TGTGCCAGTAGTACCTTAGGACAGGGATCCGGGGCGTCAGCTTTCTTT | TRBV19 | 16 | TRBD1 | NA | TRBJ1-1
CASSELGTATYEQYF | TGTGCCAGCAGTGAGCTCGGGACGGCCACCTACGAGCAGTACTTC | TRBV6-1 | 15 | NA | NA | TRBJ2-7
CASSVKVSNTGELFF | TGTGCCAGCAGCGTAAAGGTGTCGAACACCGGGGAGCTGTTTTTT | TRBV9 | 15 | NA | NA | TRBJ2-2
CASSHLNYEQYF | TGTGCCAGCAGCCATCTTAACTACGAGCAGTACTTC | TRBV5-4 | 12 | NA | NA | TRBJ2-7
CASSHGTTSARTDTQYF | TGCGCCAGCAGCCACGGAACCACCTCAGCACGCACAGATACGCAGTATTTT | TRBV4-1 | 17 | NA | NA | TRBJ2-3
CASSVLVGGAGEQFF | TGTGCCAGCAGTGTATTGGTAGGGGGTGCGGGTGAGCAGTTCTTC | TRBV2 | 15 | NA | NA | TRBJ2-1
CASSTIRGSADTQYF | TGTGCCAGCAGCACAATCCGAGGGAGCGCAGATACGCAGTATTTT | TRBV7-6 | 15 | NA | NA | TRBJ2-3
CVYTNASLMISYQNTEAFF | TGTGTCTATACTAATGCCAGCTTAATGATTAGCTACCAGAACACTGAAGCTTTCTTT | TRBV5-4 | 19 | NA | NA | TRBJ1-1
CASSLDRSGISYEQYF | TGTGCCAGCAGCTTAGATCGGTCAGGGATTTCCTACGAGCAGTACTTC | TRBV11-2 | 16 | NA | NA | TRBJ2-7
CASSPTGAGYGYTF | TGTGCCAGCAGCCCGACAGGAGCAGGGTATGGCTACACCTTC | TRBV7-3 | 14 | NA | NA | TRBJ1-2
CASIAGDEQFF | TGTGCCAGCATAGCGGGAGATGAGCAGTTCTTC | TRBV6-5 | 11 | TRBD2 | NA | TRBJ2-1
CASSRGSALGNQPQHF | TGTGCCAGCAGTCGCGGTTCTGCCTTAGGCAATCAGCCCCAGCATTTT | TRBV6-6 | 16 | NA | NA | TRBJ1-5
CASSWGMGPTTGDGYTF | TGCGCCAGCAGCTGGGGCATGGGGCCGACTACGGGAGATGGCTACACCTTC | TRBV5-1 | 17 | NA | NA | TRBJ1-2
CASTGSGQGTGEQYF | TGTGCCAGCACCGGCTCGGGACAGGGGACGGGAGAGCAGTACTTC | TRBV28 | 15 | TRBD1 | NA | TRBJ2-7
CASSPRDRGNYGYTF | TGTGCCAGCAGCCCCCGGGACAGGGGCAACTATGGCTACACCTTC | TRBV9 | 15 | TRBD1 | NA | TRBJ1-2
CASSLVTGAPNEKLFF | TGTGCCAGCAGCTTAGTCACGGGGGCACCTAATGAAAAACTGTTTTTT | TRBV11-2 | 16 | NA | NA | TRBJ1-4
CASSSGDRSTGELFF | TGCGCCAGCAGCTCGGGGGACAGATCAACCGGGGAGCTGTTTTTT | TRBV5-1 | 15 | NA | NA | TRBJ2-2
CASSFGETQYF | TGTGCCAGCAGTTTCGGAGAGACCCAGTACTTC | TRBV28 | 11 | NA | NA | TRBJ2-5
CASSRVGQLYEQYF | TGCGCCAGCAGCAGGGTGGGACAGCTCTACGAGCAGTACTTC | TRBV5-1 | 14 | TRBD1 | NA | TRBJ2-7